The 24 T cell receptor beta chains reported below all come from one sample, sequenced in a study of CD8+ T cells in alopecia areata. Treatment in this sample: oral pan-JAK inhibitor, 5-10 mg twice daily. Sequencing relied on a cDNA template that was reverse transcribed from extracted RNA. Assay: immunoSEQ multiplex PCR; the TCRdb copy retains only in-frame clones and omits some. The sample shows roughly 200,000 clones, approximately 40% of them seen only once. The sample in question was CD4+ T cells sorted from blood, obtained at approximately week 36, from a patient treated with tofacitinib. Source of these receptors: a human donor with alopecia areata.

This sequence joins TRBV9 and TRBJ2-1; tentative D call: TRBD2 (6 bases). The CDR3 has 16 residues. From germline, CDR1 is SGDLS and CDR2 YYNGEE. The V end was cut by 2 bases, the J end by 5 bases, with 17 bases between. The CDR3 region is CASSVIAGWDNNEQFF. The CDR3, as DNA: TGTGCCAGCAGCGTTATCGCGGGATGGGATAACAATGAGCAGTTCTTC.

The chain combines TRBV25-1 with TRBJ1-1, with 7 bases aligning to TRBD1. Trimming cost V 4 bases and J 6 bases; bases outside gene matches: 5. The V gene's germline CDR1 is MGHDK and CDR2 SYGVNS. The CDR3 totals 13 residues. CDR3 coding DNA: TGTGCCAGCAGTGCCCAGGGGGGGGCTGAAGCTTTCTTT. Its protein product is CASSAQGGAEAFF. The complete variable domain, with remaining parts taken from reference TRBV25-1 and TRBJ1-1, reads EADIYQTPRYLVIGTGKKITLECSQTMGHDKMYWYQQDPGMELHLIHYSYGVNSTEKGDLSSESTVSRIRTEHFPLTLESARPSHTSQYLCASSAQGGAEAFFGQGTRLTVV.

This clone showed up just a few times. The chain combines TRBV6-5 with TRBJ1-4; 7 bases match TRBD1. CDR3 length equals 14 residues. Looked up from germline, CDR1 is MNHEY and CDR2 is SVGAGI. Trimming cost V 8 bases and J 7 bases; bases outside gene matches: 10. In DNA form, the CDR3 reads TGTGCCAGCGGCCTACAGGGGAAGGGTGAAAAACTGTTTTTT. It yields the protein CASGLQGKGEKLFF.

Of note for this clone: Different DNA sequences within this sample yield the same CDR3. The rearrangement links TRBV18 to TRBJ2-1; D might be TRBD2 (6 bases). CDR1 and CDR2 from the germline V gene are KGHSH and LQKENI. CDR3 length equals 13 residues. V lost 3 bases and J 5 bases, leaving 8 bases between the germline ends. CDR3 protein: CASSPGLDNEQFF. Here the CDR3 DNA reads TGTGCCAGCTCACCGGGACTTGACAATGAGCAGTTCTTC.

The J gene is TRBJ1-5, the V gene TRBV30; 7 bases line up with TRBD1. The CDR3 spans 15 residues. Germline CDR1 and CDR2: GTSNPN and SVGIG (reference sequence). Trimming at V came to 4 bases and at J to 4 bases, leaving 10 bases not matched to a gene. The CDR3 is CAWTLPGQSNQPQHF. The CDR3, as DNA: TGTGCCTGGACCCTCCCGGGACAGAGTAATCAGCCCCAGCATTTT.

The V call is TRBV7-9, the J call TRBJ1-1, with D tentatively TRBD1 (6 bases). The germline V gene encodes CDR1 SEHNR and CDR2 FQNEAQ (reference sequence). This CDR3 has 14 residues. Between the trimmed V and J ends, which lost 3 bases and 3 bases, there was a span of 11 bases. The CDR3 protein is CASSFTGPDTEAFF. In nucleotides, the CDR3 is TGTGCCAGCAGCTTCACAGGGCCGGACACTGAAGCTTTCTTT.

This clone was seen a handful of times. The chain links TRBV2 to TRBJ2-5; TRBD1 or TRBD2 may be the D gene (5 bases each). V lost 7 bases to trimming and J lost 7 bases, with 19 bases between them. This CDR3 spans 14 amino acids. The germline CDR1 and CDR2 sequences are SNHLY and FYNNEI. CDR3: CASKEDRGVGTQYF. CDR3 sequence (DNA): TGTGCCAGCAAAGAAGACAGAGGGGTAGGGACCCAGTACTTC.

This chain links TRBV29-1 with TRBJ1-5, with a possible D match to TRBD1 (5 bases). CDR3 length: 13 residues. The ends were cut back, 4 bases at V and 4 bases at J, with 11 bases in the middle. Germline CDR1 SQVTM, CDR2 ANQGSEA. DNA for the CDR3: TGCAGCGTTGCGGCGGGACTTAATCAGCCCCAGCATTTT. As protein: CSVAAGLNQPQHF.

This clone has a handful of counts. V and J are TRBV9 and TRBJ2-7; TRBD1 or TRBD2 may be the D gene (7 bases each). Trimming pared 0 bases from V and 5 bases from J, leaving 18 bases between. There are 16 residues in the CDR3. CDR1 SGDLS and CDR2 YYNGEE come from the germline V gene. Here the CDR3 DNA reads TGTGCCAGCAGCGTAGCAGTAGGGGGCGCGGGGGACGAGCAGTACTTC. Translating gives CASSVAVGGAGDEQYF.

The genes are TRBV7-2 and TRBJ2-1; D is ambiguous. The germline V gene has CDR1 SGHTA and CDR2 FQGNSA. The CDR3 consists of 15 residues. V was shortened by 7 bases and J by 8 bases, with 21 bases between the two germline ends. The CDR3 sequence is CASTLGPHRGHEQFF. In DNA, the CDR3 is TGTGCCAGCACCCTCGGACCGCACCGTGGCCATGAGCAGTTCTTC.

The chain recombines TRBV10-2 with TRBJ2-1, with a tentative D call TRBD2 (6 bases). CDR1 is WSHSY, CDR2 SAAADI, per germline. With 2 bases removed from V and 7 bases from J, the gap between germline ends came to 15 bases. The CDR3 is 15 amino acids. The CDR3 nucleotides are TGCGCCAGCAGTGAGGTTAGGCGGGAAGGGAATGAGCAGTTCTTC. Protein: CASSEVRREGNEQFF.

The chain combines TRBV11-3 with TRBJ2-3; tentatively, D is TRBD1 (6 bases). V dropped 4 bases and J dropped 2 bases, with 10 bases sitting between them. CDR1 SGHNT and CDR2 YENEEA come from the germline V gene. The CDR3 is 14 amino acids. The CDR3 spells CASSSGATTDTQYF. In DNA, the CDR3 is TGTGCCAGCAGCTCAGGGGCCACCACAGATACGCAGTATTTT.

This clone was observed a handful of times. V is TRBV30 and J is TRBJ2-1; D gene uncertain. Germline V gene sequence: CDR1 GTSNPN, CDR2 SVGIG (reference sequence). There are 14 residues in the CDR3. V was trimmed by 0 bases and J by 7 bases, leaving 13 bases between them. The CDR3 coding sequence is TGTGCCTGGAGTGTTACCACCCTTGGGAATGAGCAGTTCTTC. Amino acid sequence: CAWSVTTLGNEQFF. Full variable domain (remainder filled in from reference TRBV30 and TRBJ2-1): SQTIHQWPATLVQPVGSPLSLECTVEGTSNPNLYWYRQAAGRGLQLLFYSVGIGQISSEVPQNLSASRPQDRQFILSSKKLLLSDSGFYLCAWSVTTLGNEQFFGPGTRLTVL.

Only a few counts were recorded for this clone. The chain uses TRBV11-2 and TRBJ2-1; 12 bases line up with TRBD2. Trimming at V came to 5 bases and at J to 7 bases, leaving 6 bases not matched to a gene. The CDR3 covers 15 residues. Germline assignment: CDR1 SGHAT and CDR2 FQNNGV. The CDR3 is CASSVRLAGENEQFF. The CDR3 DNA sequence: TGTGCCAGCAGCGTCAGACTAGCGGGAGAGAATGAGCAGTTCTTC.

Note on this clone: Other DNA sequences in the sample encode the same CDR3. The rearrangement uses TRBV30 and TRBJ2-7; 11 bases fit TRBD1. From germline, CDR1 is GTSNPN and CDR2 SVGIG (reference sequence). The CDR3 sequence is 13 residues long. Germline trimming cut 5 bases from V and 3 bases from J; bases unmatched to any gene: 3. The CDR3 region has the DNA TGTGCCTGGTCCGGGACAGGGGGCTACGAGCAGTACTTC. Translated: CAWSGTGGYEQYF.

The rearrangement uses TRBV29-1 and TRBJ1-2, with D perhaps TRBD1 (6 bases). The CDR3 has 12 amino acids. CDR1 SQVTM and CDR2 ANQGSEA come from the germline V gene. V lost 2 bases to trimming and J lost 14 bases, with 18 bases between them. In DNA, the CDR3 is TGCAGCGTTGAATCGGTTTCGGGGGCGCAAACCTTC. Amino acids: CSVESVSGAQTF. Drawing the rest from reference TRBV29-1 and TRBJ1-2, the complete variable domain is SAVISQKPSRDICQRGTSLTIQCQVDSQVTMMFWYRQQPGQSLTLIATANQGSEATYESGFVIDKFPISRPNLTFSTLTVSNMSPEDSSIYLCSVESVSGAQTFGSGTRLTVV.

This chain joins TRBV5-1 and TRBJ2-1; D remains unclear. The CDR3 contains 14 residues. Germline assignment: CDR1 SGHRS and CDR2 YFSETQ. Trimming removed 0 bases from V and 0 bases from J, with 4 bases in between. The CDR3 DNA follows: TGCGCCAGCAGCTTGGACAACTCCTACAATGAGCAGTTCTTC. Residues: CASSLDNSYNEQFF.

This clone was counted between two and nine times. This sequence joins TRBV7-3 and TRBJ2-5, with TRBD2 matching 8 bases. Losses at the gene ends were 5 bases for V and 5 bases for J; bases not matched to a gene: 16. The germline V gene encodes CDR1 SGHTA and CDR2 FQGTGA. CDR3 size: 17 residues. The CDR3 nucleotides read TGTGCCAGCAGCCGCCTCGGAGACGGGAGGGAGGGTGAGACCCAGTACTTC. This codes for CASSRLGDGREGETQYF. The full variable domain, in which reference TRBV7-3 and TRBJ2-5 provide the parts outside the CDR3, is GAGVSQTPSNKVTEKGKYVELRCDPISGHTALYWYRQSLGQGPEFLIYFQGTGAADDSGLPNDRFFAVRPEGSVSTLKIQRTERGDSAVYLCASSRLGDGREGETQYFGPGTRLLVL.

The chain joins TRBV7-9 to TRBJ1-4; 8 positions match TRBD1. The V gene's germline CDR1 is SEHNR and CDR2 FQNEAQ (reference sequence). The CDR3 spans 15 residues. The V segment lost 4 bases and the J segment 6 bases; nucleotides outside the gene matches: 7. The CDR3 DNA is TGTGCCAGCAGCTCGATTACAGGGGGTCATGAAAAACTGTTTTTT. This codes for CASSSITGGHEKLFF.

This clone occurred once. The genes are TRBV11-2 and TRBJ2-3, with D tentatively TRBD1 or TRBD2 (6 bases each). V lost 2 bases and J 4 bases, leaving 13 bases between the germline ends. The germline V gene has CDR1 SGHAT and CDR2 FQNNGV. The CDR3 contains 15 residues. The CDR3 loop is CASSLWRGTPDTQYF. The CDR3 coding sequence is TGTGCCAGCAGCTTATGGAGGGGGACCCCAGATACGCAGTATTTT.

The rearrangement joins TRBV30 to TRBJ2-5, with TRBD1 as a possible D gene (6 bases). Trimming cost V 5 bases and J 4 bases, with 14 bases left between them. This CDR3 is built from 13 residues. Germline V lookup: CDR1 GTSNPN, CDR2 SVGIG (reference sequence). CDR3 nucleotides: TGTGCCTGGTATCCGGGACAAGCAGAGACCCAGTACTTC. It yields the protein CAWYPGQAETQYF.

This clone was seen a handful of times. The chain links TRBV29-1 to TRBJ2-5, with D tentatively TRBD1 or TRBD2 (5 bases each). Germline-derived CDR1 and CDR2 are SQVTM and ANQGSEA. This CDR3 contains 14 residues. With 7 bases removed from V and 5 bases from J, the gap between germline ends came to 20 bases. The CDR3 DNA reads TGCAGCGGACTAAGAGGGACCAGTGGGGAGACCCAGTACTTC. This translates into CSGLRGTSGETQYF.

This clone was recorded a few times. This chain joins TRBV28 and TRBJ1-1; D is undetermined. Looked up from germline, CDR1 is MDHEN and CDR2 is SYDVKM. V was cut by 4 bases and J by 11 bases, with 14 bases left in between. This CDR3 has 12 residues. The chain's CDR3 is CASSSGARWAFF. The DNA for the CDR3 is TGTGCCAGCAGTTCCGGAGCTCGGTGGGCTTTCTTT. The variable domain in full, with the rest retrieved from reference TRBV28 and TRBJ1-1, is DVKVTQSSRYLVKRTGEKVFLECVQDMDHENMFWYRQDPGLGLRLIYFSYDVKMKEKGDIPEGYSVSREKKERFSLILESASTNQTSMYLCASSSGARWAFFGQGTRLTVV.

This rearrangement joins TRBV2 to TRBJ2-5; 9 nucleotides line up with TRBD2. Germline values: CDR1 SNHLY, CDR2 FYNNEI. The CDR3 consists of 15 residues. The junction had 6 bases not matched to a gene; V was cut back by 3 bases and J by 4 bases. The CDR3 nucleotides are TGTGCCAGCAGTGATTCTAGCGGGAACGGAGAGACCCAGTACTTC. Protein product: CASSDSSGNGETQYF.